This T cell receptor (beta chain) was documented in a study of T cells after yellow fever vaccination. Study-level results: Subsequent to the booster, the majority of primary-vaccination clones reappeared (96% CD4, approximately 90% CD8). The CD4 and CD8 compartments had a small share of their clonotypes in common. The presence of abundant clonotypes contaminating from the bulk population was possible in FACS-sorted repertoires.

V gave up 5 bases and J gave up 5 bases; unmatched junction bases: 7. Germline CDR1 and CDR2: SGHTA and FQGNSA. The length of the CDR3 is 16 residues. In the case of this clonotype: Its antigen is currently unknown.

It was through 5'RACE template switching that TCR cDNA was made, with a universal primer site and UMIs added. MiXCR, applied by TCRdb to the 5' RACE reads, yields one record per CDR3 protein. This sample yields approximately 550,000 distinct CDR3 sequences, of which 15% to 20% are seen a single time; over 11% belongs to the top ten. This chain connects TRBV7-2 to TRBJ2-7, with 15 bases matching TRBD2. The sequencing here drew on PBMCs, taken 15 days after the yellow fever booster vaccination. The source is a man between 25 and 39 years old who received the YFV17D yellow fever vaccine. CDR3 sequence (DNA): TGTGCCAGCAGCCTAATCGGACTAGCGGGAGGGAACGAGCAGTACTTC. Translated: CASSLIGLAGGNEQYF.